The subject of this entry is one T cell receptor (beta chain). The junction differs from germline at one of its ends, possibly a read error. Preparation of the TCRbeta library used unique molecular identifiers. In TCRdb, the PCR reads were re-called with MiXCR into one record per CDR3 protein. Among over 100,000 distinct CDR3 sequences, 7.5% to 9.5% were seen once, and the ten largest hold around 17%. The sample belongs to a study of T-cell reconstitution after alpha-beta-depleted transplantation in children. From germline, CDR1 is LGHDT and CDR2 YNNKEL (reference sequence). This CDR3 contains 18 residues.

The sample was PBMCs, taken before TCRalphabeta/CD19-depleted stem cell transplant. This chain uses TRBV3-1 with TRBJ2-2; tentative D call: TRBD2 (6 bases). The receptor's source is a boy younger than 10 with acute lymphoblastic leukemia, due to receive a stem cell transplant. As DNA, the CDR3 is TGTGCCACCAGCCAGCAGCTTCCGGGGAGGCCGAACACCGGGGAGCTGTTTTTT. Its protein product is CATSQQLPGRPNTGELFF.